This entry lists 4 T cell receptor beta chains sequenced from one sample in a study of regulatory T cells in long-lasting Graves disease (dated by TCRdb to 2020 to 2023). The library was made by multiplex PCR. Reads for this sample came from an Illumina HiSeq 4000. iRepertoire HTBI primers and Arm-PCR amplification of CDR3 regions were used to construct TCR beta libraries. In-frame beta chains were kept once TCRdb had trimmed the public reads at Q25 with fastp and called clones with MiXCR. Every distinct CDR3 protein forms one entry, paired with its most common genes and DNA. The sample records 500,000 to 700,000 distinct CDR3 sequences, approximately 15% of which are singletons. The ten top clones hold more than 15% of the sample. Interpreted using the paper, the time point label stands for: newly diagnosed GD, antithyroid drugs for less than 3 months. For both TCR sequencing and RNA sequencing, RNA was extracted from PBMCs in TRIzol.

A further study also used this sample, focusing on T cells in Graves' hyperthyroidism and ophthalmopathy.

Here the sequenced sample was peripheral blood mononuclear cells (PBMCs), taken at new diagnosis, from a patient treated with antithyroid drugs. Every receptor here comes from a woman aged 25 to 39 with Graves disease. Donor details come from another sample of the same person, matched by shared clones.

The chain employs TRBV5-1 and TRBJ2-3, with TRBD2 identical over 8 bases. The CDR3 totals 15 residues. V shed 1 base and J 8 bases; nucleotides not matched to a gene: 9. The germline V gene has CDR1 SGHRS and CDR2 YFSETQ. The CDR3 region is CASSLSGLVAGTQYF. In nucleotides, the CDR3 is TGCGCCAGCAGCTTGTCGGGACTAGTCGCCGGTACGCAGTATTTT.

As regards this clonotype: This could be a read error, since a much larger clone is one nucleotide away. The genes are TRBV6-6 and TRBJ2-5; D ambiguous. The length of the CDR3 is 15 residues. With 0 bases removed from V and 9 bases from J, the gap between germline ends came to 17 bases. The germline gives CDR1 MNHNY, CDR2 SVGAGI (reference sequence). CDR3 DNA: TGTGCCAGCAGTTACTCGACCTCCAGTAGTGGGGCCCAGTACTTC. Protein: CASSYSTSSSGAQYF.

This clonotype was detected ten times or more. V is TRBV28 and J is TRBJ2-3, with TRBD2 matching 9 bases. The germline CDR1 and CDR2 sequences are MDHEN and SYDVKM. This CDR3 spans 14 amino acids. The ends lost 5 bases at V and 3 bases at J; junction bases unmatched: 3. CDR3: CASSRGLATDTQYF. In nucleotides, the CDR3 is TGTGCCAGCAGTCGCGGACTAGCGACAGATACGCAGTATTTT.

This clonotype has ten or more counts. The chain is built from TRBV28 and TRBJ2-7; 12 nucleotides match TRBD2. Unmatched junction bases numbered 6, after V lost 6 bases and J lost 6 bases. Germline CDR1 is MDHEN and CDR2 is SYDVKM. The CDR3 loop spans 14 amino acids. CDR3 bases: TGTGCCAGCAGCCCTAGCGGGAGGGCCGGCGAGCAGTACTTC. Translated, it gives CASSPSGRAGEQYF.